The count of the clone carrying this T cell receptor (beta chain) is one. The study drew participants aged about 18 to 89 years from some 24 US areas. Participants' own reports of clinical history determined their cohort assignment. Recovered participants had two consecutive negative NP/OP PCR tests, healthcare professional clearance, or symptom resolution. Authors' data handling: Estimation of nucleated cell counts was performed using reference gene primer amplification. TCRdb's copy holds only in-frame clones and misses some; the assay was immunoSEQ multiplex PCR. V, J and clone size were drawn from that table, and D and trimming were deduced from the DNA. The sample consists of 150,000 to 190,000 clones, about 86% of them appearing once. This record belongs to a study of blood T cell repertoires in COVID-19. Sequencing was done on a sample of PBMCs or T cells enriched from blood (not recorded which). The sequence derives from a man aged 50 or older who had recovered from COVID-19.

CDR3 sequence reads: CASSLEGGTQHF. CDR3 nucleotides: TGCGCCAGCAGCTTGGAAGGGGGCACCCAGCATTTT. This sequence joins TRBV5-1 and TRBJ1-5; TRBD1 matches 7 bases. V dropped 0 bases and J dropped 11; count of bases not matched to a gene: 2. The CDR3 loop spans 12 amino acids. Germline V gene data show CDR1 as SGHRS and CDR2 as YFSETQ.